These 16 T cell receptor beta chains were all obtained from the same sample, sequenced in a study of cytomegalovirus exposure and HLA in healthy donors. PCR employed 60 Vbeta and 13 Jbeta primers. Profiled with immunoSEQ multiplex PCR; TCRdb holds only in-frame clones, not every one. The sample lists over 200,000 clones, approximately 82% occurring once. Sample: PBMCs. The receptors were sampled from a woman between 35 and 50 years old in good health and CMV-seronegative.

The chain uses TRBV5-1 and TRBJ1-4; no reliable D call. Per the germline V gene, CDR1 is SGHRS and CDR2 is YFSETQ. V lost 0 bases to trimming and J lost 2 bases, with 8 bases between them. The CDR3 sequence is 15 residues long. Written as DNA, the CDR3 is TGCGCCAGCAGCTTGGGGTGGAGTACTAATGAAAAACTGTTTTTT. This codes for CASSLGWSTNEKLFF. The full variable domain, in which reference TRBV5-1 and TRBJ1-4 provide the parts outside the CDR3, is KAGVTQTPRYLIKTRGQQVTLSCSPISGHRSVSWYQQTPGQGLQFLFEYFSETQRNKGNFPGRFSGRQFSNSRSEMNVSTLELGDSALYLCASSLGWSTNEKLFFGSGTQLSVL.

J is TRBJ1-1 and V is TRBV15, with TRBD1 matching over 7 bases. Germline loops: CDR1 LNHNV, CDR2 YYDKDF (reference sequence). The CDR3 spans 16 residues. The V and J ends lost 5 bases and 0 bases, in that order; junction bases with no gene match: 9. The DNA of the CDR3 is TGTGCCACCAGCGAAGACTTTAGGGGGCTGAACACTGAAGCTTTCTTT. This encodes CATSEDFRGLNTEAFF.

This sequence joins TRBV18 and TRBJ2-7; TRBD1 matches 7 bases. Germline V gives CDR1 KGHSH, CDR2 LQKENI. The CDR3 spans 14 residues. Trimming removed 3 bases from V and 3 bases from J; junction bases left unmatched: 5. The CDR3 DNA follows: TGTGCCAGCTCACCTCGACAGGGTATCTACGAGCAGTACTTC. Its translation: CASSPRQGIYEQYF.

The rearrangement links TRBV27 to TRBJ2-7; TRBD1 matches at 10 bases. The junction had 3 bases not matched to a gene; V was cut back by 4 bases and J by 3 bases. CDR1 MNHEY and CDR2 SMNVEV come from the germline V gene (reference sequence). The CDR3 consists of 14 residues. In DNA, the CDR3 is TGTGCCAGCAGTTACCGGGACAGGGGCTACGAGCAGTACTTC. Translated: CASSYRDRGYEQYF.

The chain carries TRBV30 and TRBJ1-1; no clear D gene. V was pared by 5 bases and J by 1 base, with 11 bases between. This CDR3 has 13 amino acids. Per the germline V gene, CDR1 is GTSNPN and CDR2 is SVGIG (reference sequence). CDR3 sequence reads: CAWDFTPNTEAFF. The DNA for the CDR3 is TGTGCCTGGGACTTTACACCGAACACTGAAGCTTTCTTT.

The count of this clone is one. This specimen includes other DNA sequences encoding the same CDR3. J is TRBJ1-5 and V is TRBV28; the match to TRBD1 covers 8 bases. Germline assignment: CDR1 MDHEN and CDR2 SYDVKM. The CDR3 spans 14 residues. The V and J ends lost 2 bases and 7 bases, in that order; junction bases with no gene match: 4. The CDR3 DNA follows: TGTGCCAGCAGTTTAGGACAGGGTGACCAGCCCCAGCATTTT. Protein product: CASSLGQGDQPQHF.

The rearrangement joins TRBV6-5 to TRBJ1-5; TRBD1 is a possible D gene (6 bases). This CDR3 comprises 14 residues. Trimming removed 4 bases at V and 5 bases at J, with 12 bases between. Germline values: CDR1 MNHEY, CDR2 SVGAGI. CDR3 sequence: CASSWGGGHQPQHF. For the CDR3, the DNA is TGTGCCAGCAGTTGGGGCGGGGGGCATCAGCCCCAGCATTTT.

This rearrangement joins TRBV7-9 to TRBJ2-7; 8 bases fit TRBD1. This CDR3 contains 14 residues. Germline CDR1 is SEHNR and CDR2 is FQNEAQ (reference sequence). Unmatched junction bases numbered 9, after V lost 5 bases and J lost 6 bases. Written as DNA, the CDR3 is TGTGCCAGCAGCCCCCCGGACAGGGCTCGCGAGCAGTACTTC. It is translated as CASSPPDRAREQYF.

The rearrangement uses TRBV30 and TRBJ1-6; a possible D gene is TRBD1 (5 bases). With 4 bases removed from V and 7 bases from J, the gap between germline ends came to 11 bases. The CDR3 consists of 13 residues. Germline CDR1 GTSNPN, CDR2 SVGIG (reference sequence). The CDR3 protein is CAWTTGANSPLHF. The CDR3 region has the DNA TGTGCCTGGACCACAGGTGCCAATTCACCCCTCCACTTT.

The V and J genes are TRBV7-2 and TRBJ2-1; 10 bases fit TRBD2. The CDR3 runs to 15 residues. Germline V CDR1 and CDR2: SGHTA, FQGNSA. V trimming: 2 bases; J trimming: 4 bases; junction bases outside the gene matches: 2. CDR3 region: CASSLTSGAYNEQFF. As DNA, the CDR3 is TGTGCCAGCAGCTTAACTAGCGGGGCTTACAATGAGCAGTTCTTC.

This rearrangement joins TRBV19 to TRBJ1-6; 9 nucleotides agree with TRBD1. V dropped 9 bases and J dropped 10; count of bases not matched to a gene: 7. CDR1 and CDR2 from the germline V gene are LNHDA and SQIVND (reference sequence). This CDR3 is 13 amino acids long. CDR3 sequence: CASSRDRDSPLHF. The CDR3 nucleotides are TGTGCCAGCAGCCGGGACAGGGACTCACCCCTCCACTTT.

The CDR3 loop is CASSLVLEQFF. The CDR3 DNA reads TGCGCCAGCAGCTTGGTTCTAGAACAGTTCTTC. The rearrangement joins TRBV5-1 to TRBJ2-1; no definite D call. V was cut by 0 bases and J by 13 bases, with 8 bases left in between. The CDR3 has 11 residues. Per germline, CDR1 SGHRS and CDR2 YFSETQ.

V usage is TRBV5-4 and J usage is TRBJ1-2, with 9 positions matching TRBD1. Germline V lookup: CDR1 SGHNT, CDR2 YYREEE (reference sequence). The CDR3 spans 14 residues. The V segment lost 3 bases and the J segment 8 bases; nucleotides outside the gene matches: 8. This chain's CDR3 is CASSYRDRVQGYTF. The CDR3 DNA is TGTGCCAGCAGCTATCGGGACAGGGTTCAAGGCTACACCTTC.

The rearrangement joins TRBV5-1 to TRBJ1-2; 9 bases are shared with TRBD1. V dropped 3 bases and J dropped 4; count of bases not matched to a gene: 7. CDR1 is SGHRS and CDR2 is YFSETQ in the germline V gene. The CDR3 length is 15 residues. The CDR3 sequence is CASSSPGTGTYGYTF. In nucleotides, the CDR3 is TGCGCCAGCAGCTCTCCCGGGACAGGGACCTATGGCTACACCTTC.

This chain connects TRBV6-5 to TRBJ2-3, with 8 bases fitting TRBD1. Trimming at V came to 6 bases and at J to 5 bases, leaving 7 bases not matched to a gene. The CDR3 length is 14 residues. Per the germline V gene, CDR1 is MNHEY and CDR2 is SVGAGI. CDR3 amino acids: CASRGTGSGDTQYF. The CDR3 coding sequence is TGTGCCAGCAGGGGGACAGGTTCGGGAGATACGCAGTATTTT.

The genes are TRBV18 and TRBJ2-3, with 12 bases identical to TRBD2. Looked up from germline, CDR1 is KGHSH and CDR2 is LQKENI. V shed 3 bases, J shed 4 bases, and the junction held 8 bases outside the gene matches. The CDR3 extends over 17 amino acids. The CDR3 bases are TGTGCCAGCTCACCTGGACTAGCGGGGACGGGCTCAGATACGCAGTATTTT. This codes for CASSPGLAGTGSDTQYF.